This entry lists 6 T cell receptor beta chains sequenced from one sample in a study of shared clonotypes between healthy human individuals. The repertoire was sequenced with immunoSEQ multiplex PCR; TCRdb's copy has only in-frame clones and lacks some. The sample includes over 2 million clones, about 95% of them seen just once. Naive CD8 cells, CD45RO-negative and positively selected for CCR7, excluded terminally differentiated effector memory CD45RA+ cells. Sequencing used naive CD8+ T cells sorted from blood. These receptors came from a man between 18 and 35 years old in good health.

The gene calls are TRBV9 and TRBJ2-2, with D possibly matching TRBD2 (5 bases). Germline assignment: CDR1 SGDLS and CDR2 YYNGEE. The CDR3 has 12 residues. With 4 bases removed from V and 7 bases from J, the gap between germline ends came to 8 bases. The CDR3 DNA reads TGTGCCAGCAGCTTTAGCGACGGGGAGCTGTTTTTT. Translated, it gives CASSFSDGELFF.

Comments on this clone: The same CDR3 also results from other DNA sequences found in this sample. CDR3 residues: CASSVGGTPQETQYF. The CDR3 DNA reads as TGTGCCAGCAGCGTAGGAGGGACACCCCAAGAGACCCAGTACTTC. The chain is built from TRBV9 and TRBJ2-5, with a tentative D call TRBD1 (6 bases). CDR3 length: 15 amino acids. V was cut by 0 bases and J by 1 base, with 10 bases left in between. Germline assignment: CDR1 SGDLS and CDR2 YYNGEE.

This clone was picked up one time. CDR3 in amino acids: CASSQALVTEQYF. The CDR3 DNA is TGCGCCAGCAGCCAGGCCCTTGTTACCGAGCAGTACTTC. The chain carries TRBV4-3 and TRBJ2-7; unclear D gene. Per the germline V gene, CDR1 is LGHNA and CDR2 is YSLEER. Trimming took off 3 bases at V and 6 bases at J, with 12 bases between the two ends. The CDR3 loop spans 13 amino acids.

The V call is TRBV4-3, the J call TRBJ2-1; the match to TRBD2 covers 11 bases. The CDR3 runs to 16 residues. The V gene end was trimmed by 1 base and the J gene end by 5 bases; junction bases not matched to a gene: 4. Germline CDR1 reads LGHNA; CDR2 reads YSLEER. The CDR3 loop is CASSQGTGLADNEQFF. The CDR3 bases are TGCGCCAGCAGCCAAGGGACGGGACTAGCGGACAATGAGCAGTTCTTC.

This chain links TRBV27 with TRBJ2-1, with TRBD1 matching 9 bases. This CDR3 comprises 15 residues. Germline CDR1 and CDR2: MNHEY and SMNVEV (reference sequence). Unmatched junction bases numbered 7, after V lost 3 bases and J lost 7 bases. CDR3 in amino acids: CASSFEGQGLNEQFF. The CDR3, as DNA: TGTGCCAGCAGTTTTGAGGGACAGGGATTAAATGAGCAGTTCTTC.

The chain has TRBV6-1 and TRBJ2-3; tentatively, D is TRBD1 (6 bases). There are 14 residues in the CDR3. V dropped 4 bases and J dropped 4 bases, with 12 bases sitting between them. CDR1 is MNHNS and CDR2 is SASEGT in the germline V gene. This CDR3 is CASSVSKGADTQYF. DNA of the CDR3: TGTGCCAGCAGTGTTAGCAAGGGGGCAGATACGCAGTATTTT.